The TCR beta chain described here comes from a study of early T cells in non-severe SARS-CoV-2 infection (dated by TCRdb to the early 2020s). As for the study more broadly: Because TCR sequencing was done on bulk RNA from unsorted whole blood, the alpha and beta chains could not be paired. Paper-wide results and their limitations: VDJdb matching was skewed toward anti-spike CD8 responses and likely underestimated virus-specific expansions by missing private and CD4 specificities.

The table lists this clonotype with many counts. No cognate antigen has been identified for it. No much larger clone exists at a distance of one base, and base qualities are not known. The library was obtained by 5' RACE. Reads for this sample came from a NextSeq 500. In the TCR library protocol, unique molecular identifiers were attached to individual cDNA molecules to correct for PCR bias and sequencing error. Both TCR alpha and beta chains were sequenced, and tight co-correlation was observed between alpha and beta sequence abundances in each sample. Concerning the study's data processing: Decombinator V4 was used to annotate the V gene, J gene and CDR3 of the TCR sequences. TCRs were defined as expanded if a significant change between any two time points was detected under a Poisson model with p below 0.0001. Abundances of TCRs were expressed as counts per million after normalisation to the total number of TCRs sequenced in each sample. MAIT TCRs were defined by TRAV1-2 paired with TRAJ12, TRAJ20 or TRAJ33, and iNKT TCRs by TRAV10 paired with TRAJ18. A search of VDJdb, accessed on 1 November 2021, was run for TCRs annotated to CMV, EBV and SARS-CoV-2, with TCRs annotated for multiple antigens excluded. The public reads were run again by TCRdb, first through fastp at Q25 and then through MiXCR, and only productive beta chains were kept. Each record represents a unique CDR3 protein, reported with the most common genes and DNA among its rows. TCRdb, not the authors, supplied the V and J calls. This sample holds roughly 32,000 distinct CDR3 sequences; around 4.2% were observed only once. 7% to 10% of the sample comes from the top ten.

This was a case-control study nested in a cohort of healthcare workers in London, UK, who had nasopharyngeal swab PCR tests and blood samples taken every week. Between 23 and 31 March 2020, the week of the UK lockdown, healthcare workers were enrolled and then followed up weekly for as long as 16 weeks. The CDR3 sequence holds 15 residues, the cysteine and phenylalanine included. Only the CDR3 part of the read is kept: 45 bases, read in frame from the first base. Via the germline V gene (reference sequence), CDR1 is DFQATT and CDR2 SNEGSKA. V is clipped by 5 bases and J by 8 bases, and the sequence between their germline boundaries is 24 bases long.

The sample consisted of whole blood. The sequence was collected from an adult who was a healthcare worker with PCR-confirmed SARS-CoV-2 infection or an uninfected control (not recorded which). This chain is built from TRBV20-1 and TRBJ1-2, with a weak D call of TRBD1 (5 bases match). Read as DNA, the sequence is TGCAGTGCTCCCAGCCGGATGGGGGGTTCAAGAGGCTACACCTTC. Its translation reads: CSAPSRMGGSRGYTF.